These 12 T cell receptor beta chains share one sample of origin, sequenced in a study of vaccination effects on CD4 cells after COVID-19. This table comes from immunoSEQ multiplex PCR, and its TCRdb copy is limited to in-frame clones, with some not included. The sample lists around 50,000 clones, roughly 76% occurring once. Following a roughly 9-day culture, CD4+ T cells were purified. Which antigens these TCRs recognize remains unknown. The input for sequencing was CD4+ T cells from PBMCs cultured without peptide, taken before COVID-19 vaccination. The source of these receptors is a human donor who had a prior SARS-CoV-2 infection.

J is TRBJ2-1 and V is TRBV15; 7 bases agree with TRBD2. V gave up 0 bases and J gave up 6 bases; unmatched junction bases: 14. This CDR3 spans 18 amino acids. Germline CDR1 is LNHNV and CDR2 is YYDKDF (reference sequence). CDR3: CATSRDSFGRGGGNEQFF. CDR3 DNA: TGTGCCACCAGCAGAGATAGCTTTGGGAGGGGTGGGGGCAATGAGCAGTTCTTC.

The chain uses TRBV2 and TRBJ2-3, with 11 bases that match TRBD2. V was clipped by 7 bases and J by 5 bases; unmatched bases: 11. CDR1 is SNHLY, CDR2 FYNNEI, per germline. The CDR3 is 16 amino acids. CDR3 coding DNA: TGTGCCAGCATCCGAACACTAGCGGGAGCCCAAGATACGCAGTATTTT. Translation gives CASIRTLAGAQDTQYF.

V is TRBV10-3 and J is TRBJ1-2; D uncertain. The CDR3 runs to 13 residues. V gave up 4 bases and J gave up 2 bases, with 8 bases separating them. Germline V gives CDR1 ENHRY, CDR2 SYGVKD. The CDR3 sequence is CAISGSANYGYTF. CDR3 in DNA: TGTGCCATCAGTGGGTCGGCGAACTATGGCTACACCTTC.

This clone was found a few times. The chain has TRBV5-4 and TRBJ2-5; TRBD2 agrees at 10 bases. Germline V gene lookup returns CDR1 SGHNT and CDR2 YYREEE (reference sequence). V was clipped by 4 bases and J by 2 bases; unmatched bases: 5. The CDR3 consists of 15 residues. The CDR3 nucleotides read TGTGCCAGCAGCAAGGGACTAGCGAGGCAAGAGACCCAGTACTTC. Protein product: CASSKGLARQETQYF.

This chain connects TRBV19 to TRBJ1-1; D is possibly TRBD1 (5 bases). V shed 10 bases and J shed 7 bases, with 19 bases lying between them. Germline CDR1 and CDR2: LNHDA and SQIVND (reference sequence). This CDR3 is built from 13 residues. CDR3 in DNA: TGTGCCACCACCGAGTGGGACGAGAGTGAAGCTTTCTTT. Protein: CATTEWDESEAFF.

The CDR3 coding sequence is TGCGCCAGCAGCTTGGCAGGGAGCTATGGCTACACCTTC. Its translation: CASSLAGSYGYTF. The chain couples TRBV5-1 to TRBJ1-2; D possibly corresponds to TRBD1 (5 bases). The germline V gene encodes CDR1 SGHRS and CDR2 YFSETQ. The CDR3 contains 13 residues. V was clipped by 0 bases and J by 4 bases, with 7 bases between them.

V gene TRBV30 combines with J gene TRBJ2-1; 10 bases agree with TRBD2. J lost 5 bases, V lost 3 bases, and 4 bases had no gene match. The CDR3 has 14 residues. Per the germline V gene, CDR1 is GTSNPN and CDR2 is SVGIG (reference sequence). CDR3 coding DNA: TGTGCCTGGAGGGGGACTAGCGAAGACAATGAGCAGTTCTTC. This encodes CAWRGTSEDNEQFF.

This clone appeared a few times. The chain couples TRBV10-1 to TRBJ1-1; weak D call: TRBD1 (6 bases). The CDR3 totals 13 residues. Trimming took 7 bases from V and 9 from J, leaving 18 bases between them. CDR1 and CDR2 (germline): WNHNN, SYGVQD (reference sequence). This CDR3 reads CASTRRGVRKAFF. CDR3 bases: TGCGCCAGCACCCGAAGGGGGGTCCGAAAAGCTTTCTTT.

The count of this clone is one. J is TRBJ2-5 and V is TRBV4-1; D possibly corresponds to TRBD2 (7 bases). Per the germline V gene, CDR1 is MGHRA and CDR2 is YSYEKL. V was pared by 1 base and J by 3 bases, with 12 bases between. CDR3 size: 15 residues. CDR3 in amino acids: CASSQGWGGEETQYF. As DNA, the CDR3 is TGCGCCAGCAGCCAAGGTTGGGGGGGCGAAGAGACCCAGTACTTC.

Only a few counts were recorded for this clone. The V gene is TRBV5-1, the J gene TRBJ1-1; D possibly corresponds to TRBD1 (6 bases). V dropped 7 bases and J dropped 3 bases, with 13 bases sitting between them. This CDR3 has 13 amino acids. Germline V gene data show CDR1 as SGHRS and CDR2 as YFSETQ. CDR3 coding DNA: TGCGCCAGCCGCTCGAAGGGGGACACTGAAGCTTTCTTT. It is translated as CASRSKGDTEAFF. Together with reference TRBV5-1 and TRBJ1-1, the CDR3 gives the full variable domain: KAGVTQTPRYLIKTRGQQVTLSCSPISGHRSVSWYQQTPGQGLQFLFEYFSETQRNKGNFPGRFSGRQFSNSRSEMNVSTLELGDSALYLCASRSKGDTEAFFGQGTRLTVV.

CDR3 loop: CASSRQITPYEQYF. As DNA, the CDR3 is TGTGCCAGTAGCCGACAGATAACTCCCTACGAGCAGTACTTC. The chain has TRBV28 and TRBJ2-7, with D maybe TRBD1 (5 bases). CDR3 length: 14 residues. Germline CDR1 and CDR2: MDHEN and SYDVKM. V was pared by 9 bases and J by 2 bases, with 17 bases between.

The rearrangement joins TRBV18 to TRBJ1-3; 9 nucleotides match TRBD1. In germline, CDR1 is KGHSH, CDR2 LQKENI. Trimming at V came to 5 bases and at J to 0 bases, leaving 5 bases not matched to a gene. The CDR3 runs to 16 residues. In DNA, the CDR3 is TGTGCCAGCTCATCGTCGACAGGGGGCTCTGGAAACACCATATATTTT. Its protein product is CASSSSTGGSGNTIYF.